This TCR beta chain was documented in a study of blood T cell repertoires in COVID-19. As for the study in general: Whether acute or convalescent, the COVID-19 samples came from the United States, Italy and Spain. T cells, B-cell-depleted T cells, or PBMCs provided the cDNA or gDNA that served as material.

Assay used: immunoSEQ multiplex PCR; TCRdb lists only in-frame clones, some missing. The top ten clones hold 0.82% of a sample with over 200,000 clones, about 90% of them seen once. V lost 5 bases to trimming and J lost 7 bases; unmatched junction nucleotides: 5. Per the germline V gene, CDR1 is MDHEN and CDR2 is SYDVKM. This CDR3 comprises 14 residues. Recruited during active infection, patients (from Seattle) were subsequently followed longitudinally. The chain recombines TRBV28 with TRBJ1-6; TRBD1 agrees at 7 bases. The source material was peripheral blood. This receptor was taken from a man in his fifties or sixties with COVID-19, enrolled during active disease. In DNA, the CDR3 is TGTGCCAGCAGTAGAGGGGGACAGAATTCACCCCTCCACTTT. Translation gives CASSRGGQNSPLHF. Full variable domain (missing parts from reference TRBV28 and TRBJ1-6): DVKVTQSSRYLVKRTGEKVFLECVQDMDHENMFWYRQDPGLGLRLIYFSYDVKMKEKGDIPEGYSVSREKKERFSLILESASTNQTSMYLCASSRGGQNSPLHFGNGTRLTVT.